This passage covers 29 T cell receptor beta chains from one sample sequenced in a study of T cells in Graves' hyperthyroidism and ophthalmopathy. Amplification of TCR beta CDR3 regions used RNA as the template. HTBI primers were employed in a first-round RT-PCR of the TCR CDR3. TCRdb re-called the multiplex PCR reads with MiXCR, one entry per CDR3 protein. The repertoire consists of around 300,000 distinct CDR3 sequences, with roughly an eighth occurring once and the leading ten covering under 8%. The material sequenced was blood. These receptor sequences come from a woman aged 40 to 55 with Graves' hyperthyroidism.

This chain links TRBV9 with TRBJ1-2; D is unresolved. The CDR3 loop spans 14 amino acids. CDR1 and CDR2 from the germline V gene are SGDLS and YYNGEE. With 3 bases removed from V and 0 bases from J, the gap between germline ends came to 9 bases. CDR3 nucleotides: TGTGCCAGCAGCGGTACAAGAGCTAACTATGGCTACACCTTC. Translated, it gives CASSGTRANYGYTF.

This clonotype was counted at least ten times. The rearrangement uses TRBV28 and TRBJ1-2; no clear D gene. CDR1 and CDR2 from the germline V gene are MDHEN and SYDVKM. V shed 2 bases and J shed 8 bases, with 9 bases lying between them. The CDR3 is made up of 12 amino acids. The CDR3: CASSLRDGGYTF. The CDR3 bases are TGTGCCAGCAGTTTAAGAGATGGGGGCTACACCTTC.

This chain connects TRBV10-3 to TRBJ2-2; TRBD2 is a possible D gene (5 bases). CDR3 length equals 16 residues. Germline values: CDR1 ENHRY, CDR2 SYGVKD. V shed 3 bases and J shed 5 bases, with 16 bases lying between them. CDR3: CAISERRGSRTGELFF. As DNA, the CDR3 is TGTGCCATCAGTGAAAGAAGAGGGTCCAGGACCGGGGAGCTGTTTTTT.

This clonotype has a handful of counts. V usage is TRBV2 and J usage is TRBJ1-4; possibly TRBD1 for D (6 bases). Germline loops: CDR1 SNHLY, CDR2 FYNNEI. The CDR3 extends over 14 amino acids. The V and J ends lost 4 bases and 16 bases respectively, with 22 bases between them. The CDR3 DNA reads TGTGCCAGCAGTGCCCGAGACAGCTCAAAGGGGGGGTTTTTT. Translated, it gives CASSARDSSKGGFF. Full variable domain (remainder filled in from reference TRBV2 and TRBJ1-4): EPEVTQTPSHQVTQMGQEVILRCVPISNHLYFYWYRQILGQKVEFLVSFYNNEISEKSEIFDDQFSVERPDGSNFTLKIRSTKLEDSAMYFCASSARDSSKGGFFGSGTQLSVL.

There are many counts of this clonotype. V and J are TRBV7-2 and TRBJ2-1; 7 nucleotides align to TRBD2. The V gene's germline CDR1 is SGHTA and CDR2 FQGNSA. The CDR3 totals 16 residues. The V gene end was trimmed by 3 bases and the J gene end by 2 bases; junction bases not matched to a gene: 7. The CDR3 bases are TGTGCCAGCAGCTTGAGGCGGGAGTACCCCTACAATGAGCAGTTCTTC. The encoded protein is CASSLRREYPYNEQFF.

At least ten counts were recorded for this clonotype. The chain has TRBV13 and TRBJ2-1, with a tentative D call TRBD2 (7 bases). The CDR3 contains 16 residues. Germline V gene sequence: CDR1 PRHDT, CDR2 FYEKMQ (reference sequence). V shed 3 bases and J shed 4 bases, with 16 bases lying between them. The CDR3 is CASSLGAGAGYNEQFF. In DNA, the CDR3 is TGTGCCAGCAGCTTGGGGGCGGGAGCGGGGTACAATGAGCAGTTCTTC. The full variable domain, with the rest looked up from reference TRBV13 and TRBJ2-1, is AAGVIQSPRHLIKEKRETATLKCYPIPRHDTVYWYQQGPGQDPQFLISFYEKMQSDKGSIPDRFSAQQFSDYHSELNMSSLELGDSALYFCASSLGAGAGYNEQFFGPGTRLTVL.

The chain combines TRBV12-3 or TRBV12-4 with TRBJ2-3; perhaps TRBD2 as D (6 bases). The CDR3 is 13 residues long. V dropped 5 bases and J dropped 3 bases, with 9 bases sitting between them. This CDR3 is CASSRAGTDTQYF. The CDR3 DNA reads TGTGCCAGCAGTCGCGCGGGAACAGATACGCAGTATTTT.

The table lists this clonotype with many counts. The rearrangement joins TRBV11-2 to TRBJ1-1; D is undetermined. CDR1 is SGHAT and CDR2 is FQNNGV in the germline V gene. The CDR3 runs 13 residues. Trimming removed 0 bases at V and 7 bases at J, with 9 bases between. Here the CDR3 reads CASSLDPRFEAFF. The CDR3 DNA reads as TGTGCCAGCAGCTTAGATCCGAGGTTTGAAGCTTTCTTT.

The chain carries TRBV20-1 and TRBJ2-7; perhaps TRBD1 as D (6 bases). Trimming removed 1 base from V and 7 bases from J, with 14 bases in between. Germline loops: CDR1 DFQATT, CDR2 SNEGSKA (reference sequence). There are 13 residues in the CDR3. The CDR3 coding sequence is TGCAGTGCTAGAGGATGGGGGCAGGGAGAGCAGTACTTC. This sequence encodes CSARGWGQGEQYF.

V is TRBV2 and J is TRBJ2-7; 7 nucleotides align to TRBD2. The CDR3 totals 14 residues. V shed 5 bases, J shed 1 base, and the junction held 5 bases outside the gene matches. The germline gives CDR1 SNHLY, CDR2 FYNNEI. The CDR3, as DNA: TGTGCCAGCAGTAAGCCGGGACTATCCTACGAGCAGTACTTC. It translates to CASSKPGLSYEQYF.

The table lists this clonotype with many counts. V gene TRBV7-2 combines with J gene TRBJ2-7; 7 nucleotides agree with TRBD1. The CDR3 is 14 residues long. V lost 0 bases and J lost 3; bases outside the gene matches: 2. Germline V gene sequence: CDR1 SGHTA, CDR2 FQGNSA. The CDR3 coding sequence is TGTGCCAGCAGCTTAGCCACAGGGGACTACGAGCAGTACTTC. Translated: CASSLATGDYEQYF.

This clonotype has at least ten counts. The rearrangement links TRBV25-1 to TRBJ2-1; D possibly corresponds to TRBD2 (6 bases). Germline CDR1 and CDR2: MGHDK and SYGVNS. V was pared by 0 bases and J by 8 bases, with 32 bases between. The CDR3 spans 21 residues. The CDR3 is CASSEYDPPGGSQTERDEQFF. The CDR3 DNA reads TGTGCCAGCAGTGAATATGACCCACCTGGGGGGTCCCAAACAGAACGCGATGAGCAGTTCTTC.

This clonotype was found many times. The CDR3 DNA reads as TGCAGTGCTATGACTAGCGGGAGAGTTGATGAGCAGTTCTTC. Its translation is CSAMTSGRVDEQFF. The V gene is TRBV20-1, the J gene TRBJ2-1; 12 bases align to TRBD2. Trimming at V came to 4 bases and at J to 8 bases, leaving 6 bases not matched to a gene. Germline V gene data show CDR1 as DFQATT and CDR2 as SNEGSKA (reference sequence). CDR3 length: 14 residues.

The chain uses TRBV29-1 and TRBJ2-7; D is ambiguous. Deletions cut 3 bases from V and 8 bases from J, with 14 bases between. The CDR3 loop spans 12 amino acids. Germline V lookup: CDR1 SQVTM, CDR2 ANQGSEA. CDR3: CSVEVLCSQQYF. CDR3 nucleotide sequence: TGCAGCGTTGAGGTACTGTGCTCGCAGCAGTACTTC.

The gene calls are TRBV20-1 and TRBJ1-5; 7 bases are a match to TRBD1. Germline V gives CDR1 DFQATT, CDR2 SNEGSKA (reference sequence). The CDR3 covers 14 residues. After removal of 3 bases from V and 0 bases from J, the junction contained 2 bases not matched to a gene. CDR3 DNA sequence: TGCAGTGCTAGCAGGGGGGTTAGCAATCAGCCCCAGCATTTT. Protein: CSASRGVSNQPQHF.

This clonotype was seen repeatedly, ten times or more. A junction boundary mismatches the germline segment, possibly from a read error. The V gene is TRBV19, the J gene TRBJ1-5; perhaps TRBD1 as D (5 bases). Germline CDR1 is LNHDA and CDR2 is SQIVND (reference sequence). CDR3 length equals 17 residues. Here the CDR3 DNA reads TGTGCCAGTTCCCGGTGGGGCAGCACGTATAGCGATCAGCCCCAGCATTTT. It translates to CASSRWGSTYSDQPQHF. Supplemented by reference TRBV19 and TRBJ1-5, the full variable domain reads DGGITQSPKYLFRKEGQNVTLSCEQNLNHDAMYWYRQDPGQGLRLIYYSQIVNDFQKGDIAEGYSVSREKKESFPLTVTSAQKNPTAFYLCASSRWGSTYSDQPQHFGDGTRLSIL.

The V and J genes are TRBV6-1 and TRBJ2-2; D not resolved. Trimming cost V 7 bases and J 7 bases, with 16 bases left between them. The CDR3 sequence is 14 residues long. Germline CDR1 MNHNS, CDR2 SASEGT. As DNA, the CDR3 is TGTGCCAGCACTCAATTAAACAGTGGCGGGGAGCTGTTTTTT. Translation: CASTQLNSGGELFF.

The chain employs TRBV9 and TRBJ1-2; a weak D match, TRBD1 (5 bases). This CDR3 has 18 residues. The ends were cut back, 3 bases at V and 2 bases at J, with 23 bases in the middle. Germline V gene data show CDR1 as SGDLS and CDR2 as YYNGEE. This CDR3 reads CASSDRPLTGPGNYGYTF. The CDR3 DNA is TGTGCCAGCAGCGACAGGCCCCTGACGGGGCCGGGCAACTATGGCTACACCTTC.

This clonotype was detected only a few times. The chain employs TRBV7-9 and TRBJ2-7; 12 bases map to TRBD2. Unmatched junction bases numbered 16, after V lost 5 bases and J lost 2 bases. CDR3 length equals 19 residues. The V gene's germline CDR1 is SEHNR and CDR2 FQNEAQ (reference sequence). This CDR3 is CASSHGGTGTSGPTYEQYF. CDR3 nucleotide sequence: TGTGCCAGCAGCCATGGAGGGACAGGGACTAGCGGGCCGACCTACGAGCAGTACTTC.

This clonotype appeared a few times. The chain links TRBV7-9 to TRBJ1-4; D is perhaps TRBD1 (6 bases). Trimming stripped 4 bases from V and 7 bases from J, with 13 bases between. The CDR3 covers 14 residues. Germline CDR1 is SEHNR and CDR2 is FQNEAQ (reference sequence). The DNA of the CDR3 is TGTGCCAGCAGCTCCCCACTGGGGGCTGAAAAACTGTTTTTT. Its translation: CASSSPLGAEKLFF.

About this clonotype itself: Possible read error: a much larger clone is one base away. The CDR3 nucleotides are TGTGCCAGCAGCCCGAGGATTACAGGGGAGGGTGACAAACTGTTTTTT. It encodes CASSPRITGEGDKLFF. The chain is built from TRBV11-2 and TRBJ1-4; 7 bases are shared with TRBD1. The V gene end was trimmed by 5 bases and the J gene end by 11 bases; junction bases not matched to a gene: 17. This CDR3 region has 16 residues. CDR1 SGHAT and CDR2 FQNNGV come from the germline V gene.

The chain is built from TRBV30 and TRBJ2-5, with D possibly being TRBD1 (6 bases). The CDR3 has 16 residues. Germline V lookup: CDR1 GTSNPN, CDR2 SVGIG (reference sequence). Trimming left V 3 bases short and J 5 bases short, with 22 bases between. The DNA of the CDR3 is TGTGCCTGGAGCGACTCGACCAACAGGGATGTGGAGACCCAGTACTTC. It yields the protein CAWSDSTNRDVETQYF.

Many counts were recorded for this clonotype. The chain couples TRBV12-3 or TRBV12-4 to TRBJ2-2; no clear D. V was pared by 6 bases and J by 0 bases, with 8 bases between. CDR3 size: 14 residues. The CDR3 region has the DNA TGTGCCAGCAGCTTCTTTCCGAACACCGGGGAGCTGTTTTTT. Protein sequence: CASSFFPNTGELFF.

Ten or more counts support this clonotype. The CDR3 DNA sequence: TGTGCCAGCAGCTACCGGGACAGGGGCACAGATACGCAGTATTTT. It encodes CASSYRDRGTDTQYF. This chain uses TRBV7-2 with TRBJ2-3, with 9 bases identical to TRBD1. Germline assignment: CDR1 SGHTA and CDR2 FQGNSA. Trimming removed 4 bases from V and 1 base from J; junction bases left unmatched: 3. This CDR3 spans 15 amino acids. The full variable domain, in which reference TRBV7-2 and TRBJ2-3 provide the parts outside the CDR3, is GAGVSQSPSNKVTEKGKDVELRCDPISGHTALYWYRQSLGQGLEFLIYFQGNSAPDKSGLPSDRFSAERTGGSVSTLTIQRTQQEDSAVYLCASSYRDRGTDTQYFGPGTRLTVL.

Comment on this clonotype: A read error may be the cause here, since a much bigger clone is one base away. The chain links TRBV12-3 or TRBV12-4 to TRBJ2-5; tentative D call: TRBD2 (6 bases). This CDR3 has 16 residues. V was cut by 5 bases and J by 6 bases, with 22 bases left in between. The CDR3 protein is CASSDPGLPGRQTQYF. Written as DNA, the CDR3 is TGTGCCAGCAGTGACCCCGGACTACCAGGCAGGCAGACCCAGTACTTC.

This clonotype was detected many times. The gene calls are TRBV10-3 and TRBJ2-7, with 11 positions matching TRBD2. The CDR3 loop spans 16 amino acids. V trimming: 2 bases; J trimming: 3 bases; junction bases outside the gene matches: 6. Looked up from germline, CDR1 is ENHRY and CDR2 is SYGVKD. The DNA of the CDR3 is TGTGCCATCAGTGAGCCTAGCGGGAGGACCTTCTACGAGCAGTACTTC. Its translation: CAISEPSGRTFYEQYF.

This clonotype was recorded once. The DNA for the CDR3 is TGTGCCAGCAGCGTAAGGGTAGCCAAAAACATTCAGTACTTC. This translates into CASSVRVAKNIQYF. The chain employs TRBV9 and TRBJ2-4; no clear D. This CDR3 is 14 amino acids long. Between the trimmed V and J ends, which lost 1 base and 0 bases, there was a span of 5 bases. From germline, CDR1 is SGDLS and CDR2 YYNGEE.

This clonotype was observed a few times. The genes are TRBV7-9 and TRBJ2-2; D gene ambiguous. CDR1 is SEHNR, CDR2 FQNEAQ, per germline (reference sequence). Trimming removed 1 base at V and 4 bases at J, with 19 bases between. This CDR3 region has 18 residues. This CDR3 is CASSLVSLTLVSTGELFF. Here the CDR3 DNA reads TGTGCCAGCAGCTTAGTCAGTTTAACTCTCGTTAGCACCGGGGAGCTGTTTTTT.

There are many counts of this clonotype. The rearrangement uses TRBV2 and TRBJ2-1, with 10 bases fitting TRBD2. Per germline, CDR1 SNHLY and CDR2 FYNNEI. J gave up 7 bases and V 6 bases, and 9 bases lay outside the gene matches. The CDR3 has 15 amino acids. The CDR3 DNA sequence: TGTGCCAGCAGGGGGGGTAGCGGGAGGATGAATGAGCAGTTCTTC. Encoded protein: CASRGGSGRMNEQFF. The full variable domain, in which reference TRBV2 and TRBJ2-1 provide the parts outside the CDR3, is EPEVTQTPSHQVTQMGQEVILRCVPISNHLYFYWYRQILGQKVEFLVSFYNNEISEKSEIFDDQFSVERPDGSNFTLKIRSTKLEDSAMYFCASRGGSGRMNEQFFGPGTRLTVL.